This paragraph covers one TCR beta chain sequence. V shed 6 bases and J 6 bases; nucleotides not matched to a gene: 11. This CDR3 has 14 residues. The V gene's germline CDR1 is DFQATT and CDR2 SNEGSKA (reference sequence). The data originate from a study of blood T cells in healthy people across ages. Drawing of peripheral blood yielded ten milliliters from each donor. Then a second PCR, running roughly 7 to 12 cycles, was carried out with a sample-barcoded 5' primer and a J-beta primer mix. CDR3-containing paired-end reads numbering at least 3 million came from each sample. TCRdb fed the 5' RACE reads into MiXCR, producing one record per CDR3 protein. The top ten hold approximately 7.9% of the sample, which has roughly 1,500,000 distinct CDR3 sequences, around two fifths seen once.

This clonotype was sampled from a woman aged 18-29 years in good health. The chain employs TRBV20-1 and TRBJ2-3; 8 bases map to TRBD2. Sequencing used blood. The CDR3, as DNA: TGCAGTGCCGGACCCGGGAGGGCCCTCGATACGCAGTATTTT. Protein product: CSAGPGRALDTQYF.